This paragraph reports one T cell receptor beta chain. Its antigen is undetermined. This sample was taken from a study of cytomegalovirus exposure and HLA in healthy donors. The PCR employed 60 Vbeta primers together with 13 Jbeta primers. Sequenced by immunoSEQ multiplex PCR; TCRdb stores in-frame clones only, minus some. The data contain about 96,000 clones, roughly 74% of them singletons. The CDR3 consists of 13 residues. V was clipped by 1 base and J by 10 bases, with 11 bases between them. Germline values: CDR1 SGHTA, CDR2 FQGNSA. Study-wide findings and caveats: Within a later analysis, the majority of CMV-associated TCR beta chains appeared HLA-restricted.

This sequence was found in a female donor in good health and CMV-seropositive. The rearrangement joins TRBV7-2 to TRBJ1-5; D may be TRBD1 (5 bases). Sequencing input: PBMCs. The CDR3 sequence is CASSLVAQGPQHF. The CDR3 DNA reads as TGTGCCAGCAGCTTAGTCGCCCAGGGCCCCCAGCATTTT. The entire variable domain, with the rest obtained from reference TRBV7-2 and TRBJ1-5, is as follows: GAGVSQSPSNKVTEKGKDVELRCDPISGHTALYWYRQSLGQGLEFLIYFQGNSAPDKSGLPSDRFSAERTGGSVSTLTIQRTQQEDSAVYLCASSLVAQGPQHFGDGTRLSIL.